This entry lists 22 T cell receptor beta chains sequenced from one sample in a study of post-analysis software for immune sequencing data. Study findings and constraints: Included in a set of five TRBV segments more frequent in patients than controls were TRBV5-6, TRBV5-1 and TRBV20-1.

Each TCR beta cDNA library carried unique molecular identifiers. TCRdb used MiXCR to reprocess the PCR reads, holding one entry per CDR3 protein. The table includes around 710,000 distinct CDR3 sequences, about 45% detected once. These TCRs' antigens remain unknown. The sequenced sample was blood. The receptor set was obtained from a girl between 10 and 17 years old with multiple sclerosis.

This clonotype came up once. The CDR3 DNA reads as TGCGCCAGCAGCCAGAGGAGGGGTGCGGGAGACCAAGAGACCCAGTACTTC. Translated, it gives CASSQRRGAGDQETQYF. The gene calls are TRBV4-3 and TRBJ2-5; 7 bases map to TRBD2. The CDR3 is 17 amino acids. Germline CDR1 LGHNA, CDR2 YSLEER. After removal of 3 bases from V and 0 bases from J, the junction contained 10 bases not matched to a gene.

The rearrangement joins TRBV29-1 to TRBJ2-7, with D unclear. V lost 4 bases, J lost 6 bases, and 7 bases lay in between. The germline CDR1 and CDR2 sequences are SQVTM and ANQGSEA. The CDR3 length is 10 residues. CDR3 sequence (DNA): TGCAGCGTTGTAGCCCGCGAGCAGTACTTC. Its protein is CSVVAREQYF.

This clonotype appeared a few times. The junction and the germline gene differ at one end; a read error may be behind it. The genes are TRBV27 and TRBJ1-1; 7 bases are shared with TRBD1. CDR1 is MNHEY, CDR2 SMNVEV, per germline (reference sequence). This CDR3 comprises 14 residues. Here the CDR3 reads CVSSLQGPNTEAFF. The CDR3 bases are TGTGTCAGCAGTCTACAGGGGCCCAACACTGAAGCTTTCTTT.

This clonotype has more than one count but fewer than ten. The chain joins TRBV15 to TRBJ2-1; possible D gene TRBD2, 6 bases. Trimming removed 3 bases at V and 3 bases at J, with 15 bases between. The CDR3 covers 16 residues. CDR1 and CDR2 (germline): LNHNV, YYDKDF (reference sequence). The CDR3 nucleotides read TGTGCCACCAGCAGTACCTCATTAGCGGTCTACAATGAGCAGTTCTTC. Translating it yields CATSSTSLAVYNEQFF.

This clonotype came up a few times. The chain uses TRBV5-1 and TRBJ2-1; D ambiguous. The CDR3 is made up of 14 amino acids. Per germline, CDR1 SGHRS and CDR2 YFSETQ. Trimming pared 1 base from V and 7 bases from J, leaving 12 bases between. For the CDR3, the DNA is TGCGCCAGCAGCTTGTCGGGCCTCGGAAATGAGCAGTTCTTC. Encoded protein: CASSLSGLGNEQFF.

The V and J genes are TRBV20-1 and TRBJ1-5; D not resolved. Germline lookup yields CDR1 DFQATT and CDR2 SNEGSKA (reference sequence). Trimming pared 2 bases from V and 4 bases from J, leaving 9 bases between. The length of the CDR3 is 13 residues. The CDR3: CSARSQYNQPQHF. CDR3 sequence (DNA): TGCAGTGCTAGAAGTCAGTATAATCAGCCCCAGCATTTT.

The chain uses TRBV7-2 and TRBJ2-5, with TRBD2 as a possible D gene (6 bases). Germline V gene sequence: CDR1 SGHTA, CDR2 FQGNSA. Between the trimmed V and J ends, which lost 5 bases and 0 bases, there was a span of 10 bases. This CDR3 spans 14 amino acids. CDR3: CASSDGGDQETQYF. CDR3 coding DNA: TGTGCCAGCAGCGACGGCGGGGACCAAGAGACCCAGTACTTC.

This clonotype was found a few times. The rearrangement uses TRBV28 and TRBJ2-5; D unclear. Trimming pared 2 bases from V and 1 base from J, leaving 11 bases between. The length of the CDR3 is 15 residues. From germline, CDR1 is MDHEN and CDR2 SYDVKM. CDR3 loop: CASSLGGGSQETQYF. The CDR3 DNA sequence: TGTGCCAGCAGTTTAGGTGGCGGATCCCAAGAGACCCAGTACTTC. The full variable domain, in which reference TRBV28 and TRBJ2-5 provide the parts outside the CDR3, is DVKVTQSSRYLVKRTGEKVFLECVQDMDHENMFWYRQDPGLGLRLIYFSYDVKMKEKGDIPEGYSVSREKKERFSLILESASTNQTSMYLCASSLGGGSQETQYFGPGTRLLVL.

The chain uses TRBV20-1 and TRBJ1-6; TRBD1 might be the D (5 bases). Germline-derived CDR1 and CDR2 are DFQATT and SNEGSKA (reference sequence). The ends were cut back, 6 bases at V and 10 bases at J, with 10 bases in the middle. The CDR3 has 11 amino acids. The CDR3 DNA reads as TGCAGTGCGGGGGTAGGGTCACCCCTCCACTTT. Translating gives CSAGVGSPLHF.

The sample holds a few counts of this clonotype. This sequence joins TRBV20-1 and TRBJ1-1; the match to TRBD1 covers 8 bases. The germline CDR1 and CDR2 sequences are DFQATT and SNEGSKA (reference sequence). Germline trimming cut 2 bases from V and 1 base from J; bases unmatched to any gene: 6. This CDR3 region has 15 residues. In DNA form, the CDR3 reads TGCAGTGCTAGACCCAGGGGGCCGGGGAACACTGAAGCTTTCTTT. Protein product: CSARPRGPGNTEAFF.

This clonotype showed up just a few times. The chain joins TRBV7-2 to TRBJ2-5; no reliable D call. The CDR3 length is 14 residues. Trimming removed 1 base at V and 1 base at J, with 7 bases between. The V gene's germline CDR1 is SGHTA and CDR2 FQGNSA. The CDR3 here is CASSLGFSQETQYF. The CDR3 DNA sequence: TGTGCCAGCAGCTTAGGTTTCTCCCAAGAGACCCAGTACTTC.

This sequence joins TRBV9 and TRBJ2-3, with D tentatively TRBD1 or TRBD2 (5 bases each). This CDR3 is 15 amino acids long. Trimming cost V 4 bases and J 1 base, with 13 bases left between them. CDR1 SGDLS and CDR2 YYNGEE come from the germline V gene. The CDR3 here is CASSPRDEGTDTQYF. For the CDR3, the DNA is TGTGCCAGCAGCCCCCGGGACGAAGGCACAGATACGCAGTATTTT.

The chain combines TRBV20-1 with TRBJ2-3; 11 positions agree with TRBD2. V trimming: 5 bases; J trimming: 5 bases; junction bases outside the gene matches: 9. The CDR3 is made up of 15 amino acids. Per the germline V gene, CDR1 is DFQATT and CDR2 is SNEGSKA (reference sequence). This chain's CDR3 is CSASQLAGVEDTQYF. The CDR3 bases are TGCAGTGCTTCACAACTAGCGGGAGTTGAAGATACGCAGTATTTT.

The chain carries TRBV5-1 and TRBJ2-3; 9 bases line up with TRBD1. V lost 2 bases to trimming and J lost 6 bases; unmatched junction nucleotides: 10. This CDR3 is built from 16 residues. Germline V lookup: CDR1 SGHRS, CDR2 YFSETQ. This CDR3 reads CASSFSGTGPGDTQYF. The CDR3 DNA follows: TGCGCCAGCAGCTTTTCCGGGACAGGGCCGGGGGATACGCAGTATTTT.

The chain has TRBV12-3 or TRBV12-4 and TRBJ2-1; 9 bases fit TRBD1. V was clipped by 8 bases and J by 6 bases; unmatched bases: 8. This CDR3 is 14 amino acids long. In DNA, the CDR3 is TGTGCCAGCGGATTATTGGGACAGGGCAATGAGCAGTTCTTC. Protein: CASGLLGQGNEQFF.

This clonotype has just a few counts. The chain links TRBV25-1 to TRBJ2-3; 7 positions match TRBD1. The V gene's germline CDR1 is MGHDK and CDR2 SYGVNS. V lost 4 bases, J lost 0 bases, and 1 base stayed unmatched. The CDR3 is made up of 14 amino acids. The CDR3 here is CASSGTGSTDTQYF. CDR3 sequence (DNA): TGTGCCAGCAGTGGGACAGGCAGCACAGATACGCAGTATTTT. The variable domain in full, completed from reference TRBV25-1 and TRBJ2-3, reads EADIYQTPRYLVIGTGKKITLECSQTMGHDKMYWYQQDPGMELHLIHYSYGVNSTEKGDLSSESTVSRIRTEHFPLTLESARPSHTSQYLCASSGTGSTDTQYFGPGTRLTVL.

This chain joins TRBV29-1 and TRBJ1-2; 9 bases line up with TRBD1. V shed 1 base and J 5 bases; nucleotides not matched to a gene: 8. The germline CDR1 and CDR2 sequences are SQVTM and ANQGSEA. The CDR3 has 15 amino acids. CDR3 sequence: CSVEGGDRVHYGYTF. CDR3 DNA: TGCAGCGTTGAAGGGGGGGACAGGGTTCATTATGGCTACACCTTC. The variable domain in full, with the rest retrieved from reference TRBV29-1 and TRBJ1-2, is SAVISQKPSRDICQRGTSLTIQCQVDSQVTMMFWYRQQPGQSLTLIATANQGSEATYESGFVIDKFPISRPNLTFSTLTVSNMSPEDSSIYLCSVEGGDRVHYGYTFGSGTRLTVV.

A few counts support this clonotype. The rearrangement joins TRBV7-9 to TRBJ2-7; D uncertain. V was cut by 5 bases and J by 0 bases, with 17 bases left in between. The V gene's germline CDR1 is SEHNR and CDR2 FQNEAQ (reference sequence). This CDR3 spans 16 amino acids. The CDR3 DNA follows: TGTGCCAGCAGCCTGGTTGGGCAGACACTCTCCTACGAGCAGTACTTC. Residues: CASSLVGQTLSYEQYF. Supplemented by reference TRBV7-9 and TRBJ2-7, the full variable domain reads DTGVSQNPRHKITKRGQNVTFRCDPISEHNRLYWYRQTLGQGPEFLTYFQNEAQLEKSRLLSDRFSAERPKGSFSTLEIQRTEQGDSAMYLCASSLVGQTLSYEQYFGPGTRLTVT.

The sample holds a few counts of this clonotype. This chain links TRBV9 with TRBJ2-5, with a weak D call TRBD1 (6 bases). The CDR3 is made up of 14 amino acids. The germline gives CDR1 SGDLS, CDR2 YYNGEE. V lost 2 bases and J 1 base, leaving 9 bases between the germline ends. CDR3 sequence reads: CASSVAGAQETQYF. The CDR3 DNA follows: TGTGCCAGCAGCGTGGCAGGGGCCCAAGAGACCCAGTACTTC.

This rearrangement joins TRBV3-1 to TRBJ1-2; no clear D gene. Germline-derived CDR1 and CDR2 are LGHDT and YNNKEL (reference sequence). The V end lost 1 base, the J end lost 5 bases, and 11 bases lay between the germline ends. The CDR3 covers 14 residues. CDR3 nucleotide sequence: TGTGCCAGCAGCCAAGGGACCGGCGGATATGGCTACACCTTC. Translating gives CASSQGTGGYGYTF.

This chain uses TRBV19 with TRBJ2-3; 11 bases are a match to TRBD1. Germline V gene sequence: CDR1 LNHDA, CDR2 SQIVND (reference sequence). This CDR3 has 16 amino acids. J lost 4 bases, V lost 4 bases, and 7 bases had no gene match. CDR3 in amino acids: CASSTGQGAPSDTQYF. The CDR3 region has the DNA TGTGCCAGTAGTACCGGACAGGGGGCACCGTCAGATACGCAGTATTTT.

This clonotype has at least ten counts. The chain recombines TRBV10-3 with TRBJ1-5; D is unclear. Germline CDR1 ENHRY, CDR2 SYGVKD. Trimming took off 3 bases at V and 4 bases at J, with 4 bases between the two ends. The CDR3 is made up of 12 amino acids. The CDR3, as DNA: TGTGCCATCAGTGAAAGGAATCAGCCCCAGCATTTT. Translating gives CAISERNQPQHF.